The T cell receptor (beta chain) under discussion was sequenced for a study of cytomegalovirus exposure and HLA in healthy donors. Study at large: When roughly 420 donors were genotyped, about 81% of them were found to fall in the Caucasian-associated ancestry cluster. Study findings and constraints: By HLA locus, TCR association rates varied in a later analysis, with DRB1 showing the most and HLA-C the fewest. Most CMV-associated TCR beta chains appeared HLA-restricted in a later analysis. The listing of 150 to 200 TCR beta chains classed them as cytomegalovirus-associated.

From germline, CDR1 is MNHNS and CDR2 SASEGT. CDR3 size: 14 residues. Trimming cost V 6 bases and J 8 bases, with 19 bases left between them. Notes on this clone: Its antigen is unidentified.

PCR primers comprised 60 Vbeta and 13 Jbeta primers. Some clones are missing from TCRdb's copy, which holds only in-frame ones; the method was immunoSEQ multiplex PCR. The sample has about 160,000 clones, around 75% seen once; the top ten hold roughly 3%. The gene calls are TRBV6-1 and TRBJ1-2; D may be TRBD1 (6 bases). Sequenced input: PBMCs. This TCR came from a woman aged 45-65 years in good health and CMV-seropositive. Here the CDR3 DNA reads TGTGCCAGCAGACCCCGGGACACCCTTCGGGGCTACACCTTC. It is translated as CASRPRDTLRGYTF.